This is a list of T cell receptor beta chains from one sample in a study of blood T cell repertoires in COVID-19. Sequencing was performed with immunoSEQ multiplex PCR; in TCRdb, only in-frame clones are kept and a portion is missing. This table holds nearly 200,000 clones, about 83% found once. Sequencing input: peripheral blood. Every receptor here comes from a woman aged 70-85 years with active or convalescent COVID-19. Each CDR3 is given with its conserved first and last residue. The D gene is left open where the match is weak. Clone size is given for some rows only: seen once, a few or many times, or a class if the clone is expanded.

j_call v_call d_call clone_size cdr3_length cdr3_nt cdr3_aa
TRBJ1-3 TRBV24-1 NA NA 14 TGTGCCACCAGTGATTTACAGGGTGGAAACACCATATATTTT CATSDLQGGNTIYF
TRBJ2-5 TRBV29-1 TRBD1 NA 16 TGCAGCGTTGGTAGTGTGGAGGGACAGGGGAGAGAGACCCAGTACTTC CSVGSVEGQGRETQYF
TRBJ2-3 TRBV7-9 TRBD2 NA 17 TGTGCCAGCAGCTTATACGGGGGACTATCGACCACAGATACGCAGTATTTT CASSLYGGLSTTDTQYF
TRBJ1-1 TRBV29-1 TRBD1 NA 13 TGCAGCGTACCCGGGACAGGGAACACTGAAGCTTTCTTT CSVPGTGNTEAFF
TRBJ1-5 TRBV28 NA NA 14 TGTGCCAGCACCCCGTCAGGGTCCAATCAGCCCCAGCATTTT CASTPSGSNQPQHF
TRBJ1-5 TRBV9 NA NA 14 TGTGCCAGCAGCGGGGGAGGGGATAGTCAGCCCCAGCATTTT CASSGGGDSQPQHF
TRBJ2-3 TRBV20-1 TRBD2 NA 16 TGCAGTGCCAGTGGGCGGACTAGCGGAGGAACAGATACGCAGTATTTT CSASGRTSGGTDTQYF
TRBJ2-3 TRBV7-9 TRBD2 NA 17 TGTGCCAGCAGCTTATTTGGCAGTGGCGGGAGAGGAGATACGCAGTATTTT CASSLFGSGGRGDTQYF
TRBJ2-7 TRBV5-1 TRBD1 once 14 TGCGCCAGCAGCACGGACAGGGAGTCCTACGAGCAGTACTTC CASSTDRESYEQYF
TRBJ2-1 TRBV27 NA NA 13 TGTGCCAGCAGTTTATCCAGTCACAATGAGCAGTTCTTC CASSLSSHNEQFF
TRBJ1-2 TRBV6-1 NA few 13 TGTGCCAGCAGTGAGACAACCGCGCGAGGCTACACCTTC CASSETTARGYTF
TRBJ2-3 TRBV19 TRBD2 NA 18 TGTGCCAGTAGTCGGGGGACTAGCGGGAGTCCCGGCACAGATACGCAGTATTTT CASSRGTSGSPGTDTQYF
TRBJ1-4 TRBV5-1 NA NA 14 TGCGCCAGCAGCCCGGGGGAGTCGAATGAAAAACTGTTTTTT CASSPGESNEKLFF
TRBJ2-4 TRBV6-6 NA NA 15 TGTGCCAGCAGTTACTCTAGCGATCGGCGGGGCATTCAGTACTTC CASSYSSDRRGIQYF
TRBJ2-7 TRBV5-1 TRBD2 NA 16 TGCGCCAGCAGCTCCGGGACTAGCGGGGATACCTACGAGCAGTACTTC CASSSGTSGDTYEQYF
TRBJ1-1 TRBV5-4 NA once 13 TGTGCCAGCAGCCAGGACAGGAACACTGAAGCTTTCTTT CASSQDRNTEAFF
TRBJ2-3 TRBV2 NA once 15 TGTGCCAGCAGTCAGGGACTCCCCCGGGGTCCCACGCAGTATTTT CASSQGLPRGPTQYF
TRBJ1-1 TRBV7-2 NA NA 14 TGTGCCAGCAACCCAACAGGTCTACCCACTGAAGCTTTCTTT CASNPTGLPTEAFF
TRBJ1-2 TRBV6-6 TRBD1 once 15 TGTGCCAGCAGTTACCGGACAGGATCTATGGGTGGCTACACCTTC CASSYRTGSMGGYTF
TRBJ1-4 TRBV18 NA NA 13 TGTGCCAGCTCACCATCCGGGGTTGAAAAACTGTTTTTT CASSPSGVEKLFF
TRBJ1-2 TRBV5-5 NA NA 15 TGTGCCAGCAGCACCAGAACACCAGCTAACTATGGCTACACCTTC CASSTRTPANYGYTF
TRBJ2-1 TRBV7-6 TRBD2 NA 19 TGTGCCAGCAGCTTACGGACTAGCGGAGGGACGAGCTCCTACAATGAGCAGTTCTTC CASSLRTSGGTSSYNEQFF
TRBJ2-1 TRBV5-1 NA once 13 TGCGCCAGCAGCTTATCTAGCGTGAATGAGCAGTTCTTC CASSLSSVNEQFF
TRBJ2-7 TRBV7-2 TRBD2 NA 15 TGTGCCAGCAGCTGGACTAGCGGGAGTGGTAACGAGCAGTACTTC CASSWTSGSGNEQYF
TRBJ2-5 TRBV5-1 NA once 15 TGCGCCAGCAGCTTGAGGCAGCGGACGAAAGAGACCCAGTACTTC CASSLRQRTKETQYF
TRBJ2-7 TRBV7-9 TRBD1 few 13 TGTGCCAGCAGCGGACAGGGAACCTACGAGCAGTACTTC CASSGQGTYEQYF
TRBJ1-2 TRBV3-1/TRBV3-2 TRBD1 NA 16 TGTGCCAGCAGCCCAGGGACAGGGGGCCGGTGGTATGGCTACACCTTC CASSPGTGGRWYGYTF
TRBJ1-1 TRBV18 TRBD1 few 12 TGTGCCAGCTCCAAGGGACAGAATGAAGCTTTCTTT CASSKGQNEAFF
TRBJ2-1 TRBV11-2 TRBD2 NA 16 TGTGCCAGCAGCTTAGCCTTTAGCGGGAGGGCGAGGGAGCAGTTCTTC CASSLAFSGRAREQFF
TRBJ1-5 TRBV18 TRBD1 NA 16 TGTGCCAGCTCACCACAAACAGGGGATAGCAATCAGCCCCAGCATTTT CASSPQTGDSNQPQHF
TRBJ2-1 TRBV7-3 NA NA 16 TGTGCCAGCAGCTTATTTAAACCGGGACACAGCAATGAGCAGTTCTTC CASSLFKPGHSNEQFF
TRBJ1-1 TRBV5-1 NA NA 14 TGCGCCAGCACCCAGTTGGGGGGGGGCACTGAAGCTTTCTTT CASTQLGGGTEAFF
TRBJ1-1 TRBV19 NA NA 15 TGTGCCAGTAGTATTGGGGCAGGACAGAACACTGAAGCTTTCTTT CASSIGAGQNTEAFF
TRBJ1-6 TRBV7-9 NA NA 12 TGTGCCAGCAGCCACCCAGATTCACCCCTCCACTTT CASSHPDSPLHF
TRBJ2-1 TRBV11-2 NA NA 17 TGTGCCAGCAGCTTAGATCGGCTGAGGAGCTCCTACAATGAGCAGTTCTTC CASSLDRLRSSYNEQFF
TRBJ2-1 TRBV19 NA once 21 TGTGCCAGTAGTATAGAGCCAGCGAATCTCGTCGGGACTCGAAACAGGAGGACGCAGTTCTTC CASSIEPANLVGTRNRRTQFF
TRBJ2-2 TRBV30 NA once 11 TGTGGCTGTTCCCCGTACGGGGAGCTGTTTTTT CGCSPYGELFF
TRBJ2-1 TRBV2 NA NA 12 TGTGCCAGCAGTCAAAATTTCGGTGAGCAGTTCTTC CASSQNFGEQFF
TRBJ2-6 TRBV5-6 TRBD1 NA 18 TGTGCCAGCAGAACAACAGGGGCACCCTACTCTGGGGCCAACGTCCTGACTTTC CASRTTGAPYSGANVLTF
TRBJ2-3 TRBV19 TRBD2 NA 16 TGTGCCAGTAGTTTAAAACTTAGCGGGAGCACAGATACGCAGTATTTT CASSLKLSGSTDTQYF
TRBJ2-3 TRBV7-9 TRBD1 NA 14 TGTGCCAGCAGCCCTGGACAGGGCACAGATACGCAGTATTTT CASSPGQGTDTQYF
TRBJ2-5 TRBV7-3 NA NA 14 TGTGCCAGCAGCCCTACCAGGAGGGGAGAGACCCAGTACTTC CASSPTRRGETQYF
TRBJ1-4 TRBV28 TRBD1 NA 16 TGTGCCAGCAGTTCGAATACACTCATGACAGGGACAAAACTGTTTTTT CASSSNTLMTGTKLFF
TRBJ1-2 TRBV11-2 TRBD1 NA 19 TGTGCCAGCAGCTTAGTGGGGGCACAGGGGATGTTCCCCTCGGATGGCTACACCTTC CASSLVGAQGMFPSDGYTF
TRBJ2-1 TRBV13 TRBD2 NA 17 TGTGCCAGCACCCGACGAGTGGGAGGGAGCTCCTACAATGAGCAGTTCTTC CASTRRVGGSSYNEQFF
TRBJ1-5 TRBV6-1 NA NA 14 TGTGCCAGCAGTGAATGGTCGGGGAATCAGCCCCAGCATTTT CASSEWSGNQPQHF
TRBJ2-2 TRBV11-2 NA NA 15 TGTGCCAGCAGCCCCGTAGCGAGGAACACCGGGGAGCTGTTTTTT CASSPVARNTGELFF
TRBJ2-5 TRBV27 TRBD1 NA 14 TGTGCCAGCAGTTCCTGGACAGGGGAGGGGACCCAGTACTTC CASSSWTGEGTQYF
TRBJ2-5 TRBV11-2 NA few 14 TGTGCCAGCAGCCTACCGGGGGGCGAGAAGACCCAGTACTTC CASSLPGGEKTQYF
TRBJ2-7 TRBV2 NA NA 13 TGTGCCAGCAGCCCCGTAGAGATCCACGAGCAGTACTTC CASSPVEIHEQYF
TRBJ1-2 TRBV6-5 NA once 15 TGTGCCAGCACCTCCCCCGGGACAATGCTCTATGGCTACACCTTC CASTSPGTMLYGYTF
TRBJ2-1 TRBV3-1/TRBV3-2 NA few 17 TGTGCCAGCAGCCGGGAGGCCGGGACTCTACCTTACAATGAGCAGTTCTTC CASSREAGTLPYNEQFF
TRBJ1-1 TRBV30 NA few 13 TGTGCCTGGAGTCGGGTGCTGAACACTGAAGCTTTCTTT CAWSRVLNTEAFF
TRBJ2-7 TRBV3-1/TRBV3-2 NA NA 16 TGTGCCAGCAGCCAAGGAACAGCAAAATGGGCCTACGAGCAGTACTTC CASSQGTAKWAYEQYF
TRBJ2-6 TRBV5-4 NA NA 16 TGTGCCAGCAGCTTGGGTCCAGGGACTGGGGCCAACGTCCTGACTTTC CASSLGPGTGANVLTF